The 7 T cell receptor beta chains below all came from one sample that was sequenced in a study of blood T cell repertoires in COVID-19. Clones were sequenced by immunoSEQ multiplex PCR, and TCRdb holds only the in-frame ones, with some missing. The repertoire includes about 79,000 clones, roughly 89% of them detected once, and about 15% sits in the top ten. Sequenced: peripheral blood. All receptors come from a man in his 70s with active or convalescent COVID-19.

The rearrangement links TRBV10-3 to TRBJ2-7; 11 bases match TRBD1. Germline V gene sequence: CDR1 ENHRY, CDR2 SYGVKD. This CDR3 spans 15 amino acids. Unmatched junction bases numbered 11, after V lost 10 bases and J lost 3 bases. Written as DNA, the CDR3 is TGTGCCACCCGGGGGGCCGGGACAGGGGGCTACGAGCAGTACTTC. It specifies CATRGAGTGGYEQYF.

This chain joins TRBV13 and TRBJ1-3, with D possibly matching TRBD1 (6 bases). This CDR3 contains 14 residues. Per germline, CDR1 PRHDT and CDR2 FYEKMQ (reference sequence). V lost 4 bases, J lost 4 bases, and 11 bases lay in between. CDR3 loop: CASSSRTAGNTIYF. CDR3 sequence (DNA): TGTGCCAGCAGCTCGAGGACAGCCGGAAACACCATATATTTT.

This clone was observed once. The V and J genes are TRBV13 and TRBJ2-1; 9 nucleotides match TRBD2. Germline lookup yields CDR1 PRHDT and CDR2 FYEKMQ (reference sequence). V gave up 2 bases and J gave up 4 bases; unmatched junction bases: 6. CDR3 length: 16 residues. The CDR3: CASSLFVAGDYNEQFF. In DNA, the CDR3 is TGTGCCAGCAGCTTATTTGTAGCGGGGGATTACAATGAGCAGTTCTTC.

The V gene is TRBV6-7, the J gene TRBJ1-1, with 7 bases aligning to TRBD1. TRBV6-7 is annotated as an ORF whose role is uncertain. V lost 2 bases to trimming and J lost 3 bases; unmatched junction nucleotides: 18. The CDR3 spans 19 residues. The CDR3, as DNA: TGTGCCAGCAGTTACAGGGGGGTAAGGGGACAGAGGCCACACACTGAAGCTTTCTTT. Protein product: CASSYRGVRGQRPHTEAFF.

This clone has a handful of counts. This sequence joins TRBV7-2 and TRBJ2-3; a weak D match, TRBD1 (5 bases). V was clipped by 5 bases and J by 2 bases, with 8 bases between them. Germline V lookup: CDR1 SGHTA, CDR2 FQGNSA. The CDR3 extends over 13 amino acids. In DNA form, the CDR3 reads TGTGCCAGCAGCACAGGACCCACAGATACGCAGTATTTT. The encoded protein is CASSTGPTDTQYF.

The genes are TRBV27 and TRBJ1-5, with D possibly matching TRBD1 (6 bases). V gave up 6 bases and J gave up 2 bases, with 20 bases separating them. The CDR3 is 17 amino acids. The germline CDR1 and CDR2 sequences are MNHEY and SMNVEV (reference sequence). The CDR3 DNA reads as TGTGCCAGCAGGCTACAATACAGGGTCGGGGGCAATCAGCCCCAGCATTTT. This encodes CASRLQYRVGGNQPQHF.

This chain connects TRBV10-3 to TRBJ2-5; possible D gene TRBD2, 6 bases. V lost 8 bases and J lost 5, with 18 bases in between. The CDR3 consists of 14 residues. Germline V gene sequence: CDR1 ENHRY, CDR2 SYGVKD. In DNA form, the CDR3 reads TGTGCCATCGCTCCTGTGGGCCGGGGGGAGACCCAGTACTTC. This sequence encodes CAIAPVGRGETQYF.